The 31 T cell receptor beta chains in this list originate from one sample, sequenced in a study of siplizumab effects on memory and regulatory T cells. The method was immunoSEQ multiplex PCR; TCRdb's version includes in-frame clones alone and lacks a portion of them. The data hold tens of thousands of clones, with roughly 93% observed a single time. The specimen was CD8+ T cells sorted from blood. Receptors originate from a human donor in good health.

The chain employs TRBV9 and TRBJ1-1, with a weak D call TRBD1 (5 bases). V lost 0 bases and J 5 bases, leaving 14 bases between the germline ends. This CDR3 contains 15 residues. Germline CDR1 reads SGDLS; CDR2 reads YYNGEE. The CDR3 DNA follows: TGTGCCAGCAGCGTAGGAGCAGGGCCGGGTACTGAAGCTTTCTTT. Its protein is CASSVGAGPGTEAFF.

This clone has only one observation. The CDR3 DNA follows: TGTGCGAGCCATAGTTGGGGGGCAGACGGCAATGGCTACACCTTC. It yields the protein CASHSWGADGNGYTF. The chain links TRBV27 to TRBJ1-2; TRBD1 is a possible D gene (6 bases). CDR1 and CDR2 (germline): MNHEY, SMNVEV (reference sequence). This CDR3 spans 15 amino acids.

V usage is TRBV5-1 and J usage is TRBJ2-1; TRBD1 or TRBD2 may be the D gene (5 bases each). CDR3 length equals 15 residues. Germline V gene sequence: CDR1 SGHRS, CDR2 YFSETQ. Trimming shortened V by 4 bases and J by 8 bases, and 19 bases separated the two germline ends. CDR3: CASSPSPGRGDEQFF. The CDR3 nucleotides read TGCGCCAGCAGCCCCTCCCCCGGCCGAGGGGATGAGCAGTTCTTC.

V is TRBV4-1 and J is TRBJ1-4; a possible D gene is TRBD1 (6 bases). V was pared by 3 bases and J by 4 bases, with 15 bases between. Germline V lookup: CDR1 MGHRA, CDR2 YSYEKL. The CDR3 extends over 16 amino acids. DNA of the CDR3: TGCGCCAGCAGCCACTATGTACAGGGAATTAATGAAAAACTGTTTTTT. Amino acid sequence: CASSHYVQGINEKLFF.

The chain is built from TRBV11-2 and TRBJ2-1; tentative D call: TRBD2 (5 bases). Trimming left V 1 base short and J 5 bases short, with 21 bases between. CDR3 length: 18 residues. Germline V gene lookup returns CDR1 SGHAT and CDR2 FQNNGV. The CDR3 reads CASSLVSRRTFRDNEQFF. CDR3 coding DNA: TGTGCCAGCAGCTTAGTCTCCCGGAGGACTTTTCGAGACAATGAGCAGTTCTTC.

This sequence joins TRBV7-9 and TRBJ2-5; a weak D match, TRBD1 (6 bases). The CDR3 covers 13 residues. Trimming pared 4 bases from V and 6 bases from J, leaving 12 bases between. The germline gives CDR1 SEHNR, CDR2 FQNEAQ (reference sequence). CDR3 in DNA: TGTGCCAGCAGCTACGGCAGGGGCCAGACCCAGTACTTC. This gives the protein CASSYGRGQTQYF.

For the CDR3, the DNA is TGTGCCAGCAGCCCTGATAGGGACACCTCACCCCTCCACTTT. It specifies CASSPDRDTSPLHF. This chain uses TRBV5-4 with TRBJ1-6, with D possibly TRBD1 on 6 matching bases. Trimming removed 4 bases from V and 10 bases from J, with 15 bases in between. The CDR3 spans 14 residues. Germline CDR1 reads SGHNT; CDR2 reads YYREEE (reference sequence).

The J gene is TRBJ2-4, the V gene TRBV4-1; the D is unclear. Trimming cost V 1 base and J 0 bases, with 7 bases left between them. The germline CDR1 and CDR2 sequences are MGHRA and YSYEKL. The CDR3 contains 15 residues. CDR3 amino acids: CASSQVKLAKNIQYF. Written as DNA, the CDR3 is TGCGCCAGCAGCCAAGTTAAACTAGCCAAAAACATTCAGTACTTC.

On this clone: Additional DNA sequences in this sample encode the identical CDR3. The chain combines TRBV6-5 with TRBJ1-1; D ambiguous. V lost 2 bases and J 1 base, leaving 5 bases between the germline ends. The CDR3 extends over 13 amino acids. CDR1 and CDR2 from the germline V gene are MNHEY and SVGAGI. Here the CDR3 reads CASSYGPNTEAFF. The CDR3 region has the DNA TGTGCCAGCAGTTACGGCCCGAACACTGAAGCTTTCTTT.

The CDR3 DNA reads TGTGCCTGGAGCGATGCCACTTCCTACGAGCAGTACTTC. Translated: CAWSDATSYEQYF. The genes are TRBV30 and TRBJ2-7; D unclear. The CDR3 contains 13 residues. Germline values: CDR1 GTSNPN, CDR2 SVGIG (reference sequence). Deletions cut 3 bases from V and 1 base from J, with 10 bases between. The full variable domain, rest sourced from reference TRBV30 and TRBJ2-7, is SQTIHQWPATLVQPVGSPLSLECTVEGTSNPNLYWYRQAAGRGLQLLFYSVGIGQISSEVPQNLSASRPQDRQFILSSKKLLLSDSGFYLCAWSDATSYEQYFGPGTRLTVT.

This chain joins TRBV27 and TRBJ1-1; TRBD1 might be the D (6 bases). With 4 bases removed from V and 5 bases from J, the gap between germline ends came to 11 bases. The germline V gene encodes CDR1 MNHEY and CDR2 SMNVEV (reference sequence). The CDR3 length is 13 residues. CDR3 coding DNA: TGTGCCAGCAGTTATGGGCAGGGGACTGAAGCTTTCTTT. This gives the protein CASSYGQGTEAFF.

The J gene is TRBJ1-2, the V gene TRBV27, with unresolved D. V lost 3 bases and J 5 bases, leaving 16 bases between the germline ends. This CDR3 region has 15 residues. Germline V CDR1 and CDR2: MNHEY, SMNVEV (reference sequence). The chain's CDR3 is CASSLKGSKEYGYTF. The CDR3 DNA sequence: TGTGCCAGCAGTTTGAAGGGTTCCAAGGAGTATGGCTACACCTTC.

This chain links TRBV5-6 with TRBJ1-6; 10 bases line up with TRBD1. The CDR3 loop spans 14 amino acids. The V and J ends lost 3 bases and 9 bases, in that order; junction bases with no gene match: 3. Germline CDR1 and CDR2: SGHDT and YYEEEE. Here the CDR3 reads CASSSGTGVSPLHF. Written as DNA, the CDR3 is TGTGCCAGCAGCTCCGGGACAGGGGTTTCACCCCTCCACTTT.

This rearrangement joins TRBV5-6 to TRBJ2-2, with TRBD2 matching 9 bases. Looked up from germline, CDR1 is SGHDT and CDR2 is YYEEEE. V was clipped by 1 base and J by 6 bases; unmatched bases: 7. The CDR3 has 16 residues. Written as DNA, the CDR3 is TGTGCCAGCAGCTTGTTCCTAGCGGGGTCTGCCGGGGAGCTGTTTTTT. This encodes CASSLFLAGSAGELFF.

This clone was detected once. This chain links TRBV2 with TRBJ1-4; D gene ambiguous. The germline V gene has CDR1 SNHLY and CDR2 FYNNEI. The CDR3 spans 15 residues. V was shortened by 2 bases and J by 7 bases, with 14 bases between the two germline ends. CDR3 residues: CASSEFGMGSEKLFF. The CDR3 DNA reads TGTGCCAGCAGTGAATTTGGGATGGGGAGTGAAAAACTGTTTTTT. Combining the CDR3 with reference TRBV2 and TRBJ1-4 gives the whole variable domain EPEVTQTPSHQVTQMGQEVILRCVPISNHLYFYWYRQILGQKVEFLVSFYNNEISEKSEIFDDQFSVERPDGSNFTLKIRSTKLEDSAMYFCASSEFGMGSEKLFFGSGTQLSVL.

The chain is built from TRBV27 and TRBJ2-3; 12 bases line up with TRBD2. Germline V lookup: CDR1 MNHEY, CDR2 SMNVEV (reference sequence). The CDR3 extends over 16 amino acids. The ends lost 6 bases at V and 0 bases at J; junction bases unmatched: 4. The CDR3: CASSPGTSGSTDTQYF. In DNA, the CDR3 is TGTGCCAGCAGCCCCGGGACTAGCGGGAGCACAGATACGCAGTATTTT.

CDR3 in DNA: TGCGCCAGCAGCCAACGTTCTAGCGGAGGCACCTACGAGCAGTACTTC. Encoded protein: CASSQRSSGGTYEQYF. The chain is built from TRBV4-1 and TRBJ2-7; TRBD2 agrees at 7 bases. Losses at the gene ends were 2 bases for V and 2 bases for J; bases not matched to a gene: 9. Germline V gene sequence: CDR1 MGHRA, CDR2 YSYEKL. The CDR3 contains 16 residues.

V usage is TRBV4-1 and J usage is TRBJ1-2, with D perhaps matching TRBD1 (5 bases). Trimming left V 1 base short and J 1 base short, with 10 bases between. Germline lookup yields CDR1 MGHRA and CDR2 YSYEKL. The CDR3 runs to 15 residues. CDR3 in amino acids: CASSQVGEDNYGYTF. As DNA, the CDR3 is TGCGCCAGCAGCCAAGTAGGGGAGGATAACTATGGCTACACCTTC.

The CDR3 DNA reads as TGCGCCAGCAGCTCCGACAGGGGCTACAATGATGGCAAGCAGTTCTTC. Protein sequence: CASSSDRGYNDGKQFF. The rearrangement links TRBV5-1 to TRBJ2-1, with 8 bases fitting TRBD1. This CDR3 contains 16 residues. Germline V gene data show CDR1 as SGHRS and CDR2 as YFSETQ. The V and J ends lost 3 bases and 11 bases, in that order; junction bases with no gene match: 16.

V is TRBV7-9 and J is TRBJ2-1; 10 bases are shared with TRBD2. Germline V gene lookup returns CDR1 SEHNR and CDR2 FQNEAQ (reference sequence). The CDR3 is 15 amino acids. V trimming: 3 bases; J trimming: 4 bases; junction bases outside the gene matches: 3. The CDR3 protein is CASSLVAGGYNEQFF. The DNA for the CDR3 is TGTGCCAGCAGCTTGGTAGCGGGAGGTTACAATGAGCAGTTCTTC.

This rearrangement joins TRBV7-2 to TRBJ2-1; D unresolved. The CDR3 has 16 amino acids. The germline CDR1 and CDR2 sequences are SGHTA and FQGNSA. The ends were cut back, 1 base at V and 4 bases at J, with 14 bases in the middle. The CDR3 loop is CASSLDERSFYNEQFF. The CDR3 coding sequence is TGTGCCAGCAGCTTAGACGAGAGATCCTTTTACAATGAGCAGTTCTTC.

This CDR3 reads CASSLGLAGTYEQYF. The CDR3 bases are TGTGCCAGCAGCTTAGGTCTAGCGGGGACCTACGAGCAGTACTTC. The chain couples TRBV11-2 to TRBJ2-7; TRBD2 aligns across 9 bases. V trimming: 1 base; J trimming: 2 bases; junction bases outside the gene matches: 3. Germline assignment: CDR1 SGHAT and CDR2 FQNNGV. This CDR3 is built from 15 residues.

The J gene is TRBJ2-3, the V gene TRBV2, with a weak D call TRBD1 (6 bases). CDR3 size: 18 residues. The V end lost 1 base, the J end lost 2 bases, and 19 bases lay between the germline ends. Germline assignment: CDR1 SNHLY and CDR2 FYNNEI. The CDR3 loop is CASSEGPWGRKNTDTQYF. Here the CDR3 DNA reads TGTGCCAGCAGTGAAGGCCCCTGGGGGCGGAAGAACACAGATACGCAGTATTTT. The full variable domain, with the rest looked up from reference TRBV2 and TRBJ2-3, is EPEVTQTPSHQVTQMGQEVILRCVPISNHLYFYWYRQILGQKVEFLVSFYNNEISEKSEIFDDQFSVERPDGSNFTLKIRSTKLEDSAMYFCASSEGPWGRKNTDTQYFGPGTRLTVL.

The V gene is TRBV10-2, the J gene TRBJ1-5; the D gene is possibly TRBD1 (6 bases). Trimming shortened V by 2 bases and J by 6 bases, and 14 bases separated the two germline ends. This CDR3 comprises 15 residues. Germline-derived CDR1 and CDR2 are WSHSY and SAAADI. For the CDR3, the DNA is TGCGCCAGCAGTGAGGGGGACACGGCCCGTCAGCCCCAGCATTTT. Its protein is CASSEGDTARQPQHF.

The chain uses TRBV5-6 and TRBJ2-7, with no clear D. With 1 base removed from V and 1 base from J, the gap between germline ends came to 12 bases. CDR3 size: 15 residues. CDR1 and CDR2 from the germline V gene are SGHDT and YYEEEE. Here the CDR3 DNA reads TGTGCCAGCAGCTTGCGTAACCAGGAGTCCTACGAGCAGTACTTC. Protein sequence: CASSLRNQESYEQYF.

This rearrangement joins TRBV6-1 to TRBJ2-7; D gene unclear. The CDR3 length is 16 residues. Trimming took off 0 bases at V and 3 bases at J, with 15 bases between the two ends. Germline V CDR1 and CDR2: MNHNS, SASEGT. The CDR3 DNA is TGTGCCAGCAGTGAAGCGACCCTCTCCAGTTACTACGAGCAGTACTTC. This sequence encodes CASSEATLSSYYEQYF.

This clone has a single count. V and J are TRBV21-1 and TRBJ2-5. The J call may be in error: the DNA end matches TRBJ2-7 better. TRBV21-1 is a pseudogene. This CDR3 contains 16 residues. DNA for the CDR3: TGTGCCAGCAGCAAAGGGGTGGTAGGGACCCTCTACGAGCAGTACTTC. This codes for CASSKGVVGTLYEQYF.

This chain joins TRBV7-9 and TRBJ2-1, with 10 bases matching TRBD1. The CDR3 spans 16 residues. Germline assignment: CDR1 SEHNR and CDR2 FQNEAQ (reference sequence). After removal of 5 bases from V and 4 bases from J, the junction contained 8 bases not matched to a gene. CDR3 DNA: TGTGCCAGCAGCGATTCCGACAGGGGGCGATACAATGAGCAGTTCTTC. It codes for CASSDSDRGRYNEQFF. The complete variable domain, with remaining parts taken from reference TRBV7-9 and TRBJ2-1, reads DTGVSQNPRHKITKRGQNVTFRCDPISEHNRLYWYRQTLGQGPEFLTYFQNEAQLEKSRLLSDRFSAERPKGSFSTLEIQRTEQGDSAMYLCASSDSDRGRYNEQFFGPGTRLTVL.

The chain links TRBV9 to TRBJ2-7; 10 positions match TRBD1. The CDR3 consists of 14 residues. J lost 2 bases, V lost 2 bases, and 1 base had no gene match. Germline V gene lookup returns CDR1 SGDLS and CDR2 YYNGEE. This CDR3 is CASSVGQGTYEQYF. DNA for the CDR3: TGTGCCAGCAGCGTGGGACAGGGGACCTACGAGCAGTACTTC.

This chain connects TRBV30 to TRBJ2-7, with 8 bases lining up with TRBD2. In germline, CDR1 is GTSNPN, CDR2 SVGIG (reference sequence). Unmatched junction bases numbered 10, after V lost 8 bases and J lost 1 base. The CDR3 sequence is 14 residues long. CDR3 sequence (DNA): TGTGCCGGAACGGCGGGGGGCGGGTCCTACGAGCAGTACTTC. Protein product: CAGTAGGGSYEQYF.

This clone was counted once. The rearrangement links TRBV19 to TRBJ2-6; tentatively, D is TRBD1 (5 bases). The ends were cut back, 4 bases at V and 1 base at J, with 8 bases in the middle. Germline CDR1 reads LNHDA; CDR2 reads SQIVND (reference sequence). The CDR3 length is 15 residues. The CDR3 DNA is TGTGCCAGTAGTAACGCAGGGTCTGGGGCCAACGTCCTGACTTTC. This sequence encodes CASSNAGSGANVLTF. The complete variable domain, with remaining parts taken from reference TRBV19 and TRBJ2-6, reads DGGITQSPKYLFRKEGQNVTLSCEQNLNHDAMYWYRQDPGQGLRLIYYSQIVNDFQKGDIAEGYSVSREKKESFPLTVTSAQKNPTAFYLCASSNAGSGANVLTFGAGSRLTVL.